This entry concerns a single T cell receptor (beta chain). These data come from a study of T-cell reconstitution after alpha-beta-depleted transplantation in children. After removal of 2 bases from V and 6 bases from J, the junction contained 3 bases not matched to a gene. In germline, CDR1 is SGHVS, CDR2 FQNEAQ. CDR3 size: 15 residues. Molecular barcoding with unique molecular identifiers was used for the TCRbeta library. TCRdb reprocessed the PCR reads via MiXCR and lists one record per CDR3 protein. The table has some 550,000 distinct CDR3 sequences, roughly 18% seen once. The V and J genes are TRBV7-8 and TRBJ2-1; TRBD2 aligns across 11 bases. This sequence was found in a human donor who donated a stem cell graft to a child with acute lymphoblastic leukemia. The sequencing here drew on PBMCs from the stem cell graft donor, taken from the stem cell graft. CDR3 sequence: CASSLLLAGVNEQFF. The DNA for the CDR3 is TGTGCCAGCAGCTTACTACTAGCGGGAGTCAATGAGCAGTTCTTC.